The 22 T cell receptor beta chains listed next were all sequenced from one sample in a study of control samples from healthy donors and cancer patients. Using immunoSEQ multiplex PCR, the repertoire was profiled, and TCRdb retains in-frame clones only, with some absent. Here the sample spans 350,000 to 450,000 clones, 90% being singletons. Sequenced input: PBMCs. These TCRs come from a man in his forties with head and neck cancer.

The V and J genes are TRBV28 and TRBJ2-7; 9 bases are a match to TRBD1. Germline assignment: CDR1 MDHEN and CDR2 SYDVKM. This CDR3 has 15 residues. V shed 7 bases and J 2 bases; nucleotides not matched to a gene: 9. Written as DNA, the CDR3 is TGTGCCAGCAACGTACCGGGACAGGGCACCTACGAGCAGTACTTC. It yields the protein CASNVPGQGTYEQYF.

The J gene is TRBJ1-2, the V gene TRBV12-3 or TRBV12-4; 9 positions match TRBD1. The length of the CDR3 is 13 residues. Germline trimming cut 8 bases from V and 8 bases from J; bases unmatched to any gene: 9. As DNA, the CDR3 is TGTGCCAGCGGAAAACAGGGGGCTGGGGGCTACACCTTC. Its translation: CASGKQGAGGYTF.

The V gene is TRBV27, the J gene TRBJ2-7; 8 bases map to TRBD1. The trim removed 2 bases at V and 2 bases at J, leaving 5 bases unmatched. The CDR3 runs 15 residues. Germline CDR1 MNHEY, CDR2 SMNVEV (reference sequence). CDR3 sequence (DNA): TGTGCCAGCAGTTTAACGCCGGACAGGGCCTACGAGCAGTACTTC. Its translation: CASSLTPDRAYEQYF.

The chain couples TRBV7-9 to TRBJ1-1; 7 bases are a match to TRBD1. The germline gives CDR1 SEHNR, CDR2 FQNEAQ (reference sequence). J was trimmed by 8 bases and V by 3 bases; bases with no gene match: 6. The CDR3 is 13 residues long. The CDR3 reads CASSFRGGGEAFF. Written as DNA, the CDR3 is TGTGCCAGCAGCTTCAGGGGGGGCGGAGAAGCTTTCTTT.

This clone was seen only once. The chain links TRBV7-8 to TRBJ2-5; D may correspond to TRBD1 or TRBD2 (5 bases each). Germline loops: CDR1 SGHVS, CDR2 FQNEAQ. The V gene lost 3 bases and the J gene lost 5 bases, with 13 bases spanning the gap. The CDR3 covers 14 residues. As DNA, the CDR3 is TGTGCCAGCAGCTTCGAGGGCAGGGCGGAGACCCAGTACTTC. It yields the protein CASSFEGRAETQYF. Together with reference TRBV7-8 and TRBJ2-5, the CDR3 gives the full variable domain: GAGVSQSPRYKVAKRGQDVALRCDPISGHVSLFWYQQALGQGPEFLTYFQNEAQLDKSGLPSDRFFAERPEGSVSTLKIQRTQQEDSAVYLCASSFEGRAETQYFGPGTRLLVL.

The gene calls are TRBV19 and TRBJ1-5, with no clear D. The CDR3 is 14 amino acids. Germline assignment: CDR1 LNHDA and CDR2 SQIVND (reference sequence). Trimming cost V 1 base and J 3 bases, with 7 bases left between them. The CDR3 bases are TGTGCCAGTAGTATAGTGGTAGACAATCAGCCCCAGCATTTT. Protein: CASSIVVDNQPQHF.

This chain uses TRBV28 with TRBJ2-2, with D maybe TRBD1 (5 bases). V lost 7 bases to trimming and J lost 3 bases, with 18 bases between them. This CDR3 has 16 residues. CDR1 is MDHEN and CDR2 is SYDVKM in the germline V gene. The CDR3 region has the DNA TGTGCCAGCACTCCCCCCAGGCTAGGGGACACCGGGGAGCTGTTTTTT. The encoded protein is CASTPPRLGDTGELFF. The whole variable domain, remainder taken from reference TRBV28 and TRBJ2-2, is DVKVTQSSRYLVKRTGEKVFLECVQDMDHENMFWYRQDPGLGLRLIYFSYDVKMKEKGDIPEGYSVSREKKERFSLILESASTNQTSMYLCASTPPRLGDTGELFFGEGSRLTVL.

The CDR3 is CARSHNKTNNEQFF. DNA of the CDR3: TGTGCCAGAAGCCACAATAAAACAAACAATGAGCAGTTCTTC. V usage is TRBV5-3 and J usage is TRBJ2-1; D unclear. TRBV5-3 belongs to the ORF category, with a function that is uncertain. This CDR3 region has 14 residues. The V gene lost 4 bases and the J gene lost 5 bases, with 13 bases spanning the gap.

The chain employs TRBV11-2 and TRBJ1-1; D might be TRBD1 (5 bases). The germline V gene encodes CDR1 SGHAT and CDR2 FQNNGV. The CDR3 is 17 residues long. The V and J ends lost 1 base and 10 bases respectively, with 25 bases between them. The CDR3 DNA sequence: TGTGCCAGCAGCTTAGCGGGAGGGGCCGGGGCTTTAGTGGGAGCTTTCTTT. The encoded protein is CASSLAGGAGALVGAFF.

CDR3 bases: TGCGCCAGCAGCCAAAGGGCTGGGGCCAACGTCCTGACTTTC. It encodes CASSQRAGANVLTF. The rearrangement uses TRBV4-1 and TRBJ2-6; no reliable D call. The CDR3 is made up of 14 amino acids. The V and J ends lost 2 bases and 2 bases respectively, with 4 bases between them. CDR1 MGHRA and CDR2 YSYEKL come from the germline V gene.

The chain recombines TRBV19 with TRBJ2-7; D is uncertain. V was shortened by 2 bases and J by 0 bases, with 8 bases between the two germline ends. Germline values: CDR1 LNHDA, CDR2 SQIVND (reference sequence). The CDR3 extends over 14 amino acids. DNA of the CDR3: TGTGCCAGTAGTATACGGCTTAACTCCTACGAGCAGTACTTC. It translates to CASSIRLNSYEQYF.

The chain carries TRBV4-2 and TRBJ1-5; D ambiguous. This CDR3 contains 13 residues. Trimming removed 1 base at V and 5 bases at J, with 6 bases between. Germline values: CDR1 LGHNA, CDR2 YNFKEQ. CDR3 bases: TGTGCCAGCAGCCAAGGGCAAGATCAGCCCCAGCATTTT. The encoded protein is CASSQGQDQPQHF.

The V and J genes are TRBV28 and TRBJ2-5; D uncertain. Looked up from germline, CDR1 is MDHEN and CDR2 is SYDVKM. Trimming left V 3 bases short and J 2 bases short, with 16 bases between. The CDR3 loop spans 16 amino acids. The CDR3 nucleotides read TGTGCCAGCAGTTTTTTCTTCCGGGCAGAGCAAGAGACCCAGTACTTC. Protein sequence: CASSFFFRAEQETQYF.

In regard to this clone: A junction boundary mismatches the germline segment, possibly from a read error. CDR3 in amino acids: CASSNVSFWDF. CDR3 nucleotide sequence: TGTGCCAGCAGCAACGTTAGTTTTTGGGATTTC. The chain is built from TRBV6-6 and TRBJ1-4, with D unresolved. Per germline, CDR1 MNHNY and CDR2 SVGAGI (reference sequence). The CDR3 is 11 residues long.

J is TRBJ1-1 and V is TRBV18, with a weak D call TRBD1 (6 bases). Germline lookup yields CDR1 KGHSH and CDR2 LQKENI. V lost 3 bases to trimming and J lost 8 bases, with 10 bases between them. This CDR3 spans 12 amino acids. The CDR3 bases are TGTGCCAGCTCACCCGAGGGGACAGAAGCTTTCTTT. This translates into CASSPEGTEAFF.

The chain combines TRBV10-1 with TRBJ2-3; 13 bases match TRBD2. The CDR3 extends over 18 amino acids. V gave up 2 bases and J gave up 4 bases; unmatched junction bases: 9. Germline-derived CDR1 and CDR2 are WNHNN and SYGVQD (reference sequence). CDR3 nucleotide sequence: TGCGCCAGCAGTGAGGATCCTCCGGGACTAGCGGGACCAGATACGCAGTATTTT. Its translation: CASSEDPPGLAGPDTQYF.

In its sample, this clone was seen a few times. V and J are TRBV11-2 and TRBJ1-2; possibly TRBD1 for D (5 bases). The CDR3 contains 12 residues. Germline V gives CDR1 SGHAT, CDR2 FQNNGV. V was cut by 3 bases and J by 5 bases, with 7 bases left in between. The CDR3 loop is CASSLRQYGYTF. CDR3 sequence (DNA): TGTGCCAGCAGCTTGAGACAGTATGGCTACACCTTC.

The CDR3 is CASSFGTSVIGGELFF. For the CDR3, the DNA is TGTGCCAGCAGCTTCGGGACTAGCGTAATAGGCGGGGAGCTGTTTTTT. The chain has TRBV5-6 and TRBJ2-2, with 10 bases fitting TRBD2. CDR1 and CDR2 (germline): SGHDT, YYEEEE. The V and J ends lost 2 bases and 7 bases, in that order; junction bases with no gene match: 8. This CDR3 contains 16 residues.

The gene calls are TRBV7-8 and TRBJ2-1, with 7 bases lining up with TRBD1. The germline V gene encodes CDR1 SGHVS and CDR2 FQNEAQ. The CDR3 is 16 amino acids. V lost 2 bases and J lost 0; bases outside the gene matches: 4. CDR3 coding DNA: TGTGCCAGCAGCTTACAGACAGGGAGCTCCTACAATGAGCAGTTCTTC. Translating it yields CASSLQTGSSYNEQFF. The variable domain in full, completed from reference TRBV7-8 and TRBJ2-1, reads GAGVSQSPRYKVAKRGQDVALRCDPISGHVSLFWYQQALGQGPEFLTYFQNEAQLDKSGLPSDRFFAERPEGSVSTLKIQRTQQEDSAVYLCASSLQTGSSYNEQFFGPGTRLTVL.

The V and J genes are TRBV15 and TRBJ2-7; TRBD2 might be the D (5 bases). CDR1 and CDR2 from the germline V gene are LNHNV and YYDKDF (reference sequence). CDR3 length: 15 residues. Trimming removed 0 bases from V and 2 bases from J, with 11 bases in between. In DNA form, the CDR3 reads TGTGCCACCAGCAGAGAAGACCGGGATCCCTACGAGCAGTACTTC. This translates into CATSREDRDPYEQYF.

The J gene is TRBJ2-1, the V gene TRBV7-9; possibly TRBD1 for D (6 bases). Trimming took 5 bases from V and 7 from J, leaving 18 bases between them. The CDR3 is made up of 15 amino acids. Per the germline V gene, CDR1 is SEHNR and CDR2 is FQNEAQ (reference sequence). DNA of the CDR3: TGTGCCAGCAGCCGCCCAGGGGCAAGTAGTAATGAGCAGTTCTTC. This translates into CASSRPGASSNEQFF.

V is TRBV21-1 and J is TRBJ1-1; TRBD1 reflects the table's D call only, with no check against the DNA. TRBV21-1 is tagged as a pseudogene. The CDR3 covers 18 residues. The CDR3 bases are TGTGCCAGCAGCAAAACGCCGACAGTCCCTCCTATGAACACTGAAGCTTTCTTT. Translating gives CASSKTPTVPPMNTEAFF.